Listed below are T cell receptor beta chains from one sample, sequenced in a study of glioma-infiltrating T cells. TCRdb re-derived calls from the multiplex PCR reads in MiXCR, one entry per CDR3 protein. The data hold about 93,000 distinct CDR3 sequences, with roughly 40% observed a single time. Sequenced: glioma tissue, nonneoplastic brain tissue, or PBMCs (not recorded which). The receptors originated from a human donor with low-grade glioma or glioblastoma, undergoing nonglioma brain surgery, or in good health (not recorded which). The CDR3 runs from the conserved cysteine through the conserved F or W. Each record gives: J gene, clone size, V gene, D gene, CDR3 DNA, CDR3 protein. The D gene is left open where the match is weak. Size values are once, few and many counts, or a class for expanded clones, and some rows have none.

J gene: TRBJ2-7
clone size: many
V gene: TRBV20-1
D gene: TRBD2
CDR3 DNA: TGCAGTGCTCCAACTAGCGGACTCAACCTGGTCACCTACGAGCAGTACTTC
CDR3 protein: CSAPTSGLNLVTYEQYF

J gene: TRBJ2-1
clone size: -
V gene: TRBV10-2
D gene: TRBD2
CDR3 DNA: TGCGCCAGCAGCCGAGAGGGAGGGTACAACGAGCAGTCCTTC
CDR3 protein: CASSREGGYNEQSF

J gene: TRBJ1-1
clone size: many
V gene: TRBV11-3
D gene: -
CDR3 DNA: TGTGCCAGCAGCCTCAGGGCGCTCCCTGAAGCTTTCTTT
CDR3 protein: CASSLRALPEAFF

J gene: TRBJ2-3
clone size: many
V gene: TRBV3-1
D gene: TRBD2
CDR3 DNA: TGTGCCAGCAGCCAACCGGGACTAGCGACCGGTACGCAGTATTTT
CDR3 protein: CASSQPGLATGTQYF

J gene: TRBJ2-1
clone size: -
V gene: TRBV12-3/TRBV12-4
D gene: TRBD2
CDR3 DNA: TGTGCCAGCAGTTTAGCTAGCGGGAGGGCCCATGAGCAGTTCTTC
CDR3 protein: CASSLASGRAHEQFF

J gene: TRBJ1-5
clone size: -
V gene: TRBV20-1
D gene: TRBD1
CDR3 DNA: TGCAGTGCTAGGGCTTTAACAGGGGTGAGCAATCAGGCCCAGCATTTT
CDR3 protein: CSARALTGVSNQAQHF

J gene: TRBJ2-1
clone size: -
V gene: TRBV20-1
D gene: -
CDR3 DNA: TGCAGTGCTACCCGTAGGGGGGAGGGTTACGATGTGCAGTTCTTC
CDR3 protein: CSATRRGEGYDVQFF

J gene: TRBJ2-1
clone size: -
V gene: TRBV20-1
D gene: -
CDR3 DNA: TGCAGTGCTAGAGATCGAGGGGGACGAGCGGGTGAGCAGTTCTTC
CDR3 protein: CSARDRGGRAGEQFF

J gene: TRBJ2-7
clone size: -
V gene: TRBV7-3
D gene: -
CDR3 DNA: TGTGGCAGCAGCCTCAGGGGACTGAGCTCCTACAATGAGCAGTACTTC
CDR3 protein: CGSSLRGLSSYNEQYF

J gene: TRBJ2-2
clone size: many
V gene: TRBV6-1
D gene: -
CDR3 DNA: -
CDR3 protein: CASILVTGELFF

J gene: TRBJ2-1
clone size: -
V gene: TRBV18
D gene: -
CDR3 DNA: TGTGCCAGATCACCCCTTAGCTCCTACGAGCAGTTCTTC
CDR3 protein: CARSPLSSYEQFF

J gene: TRBJ2-3
clone size: few
V gene: TRBV6-5
D gene: TRBD1
CDR3 DNA: TGTGCCAGCAGTTACCCGACAGGGATCGGTGCAGATACGCAGTATTTT
CDR3 protein: CASSYPTGIGADTQYF

J gene: TRBJ2-7
clone size: -
V gene: TRBV6-2/TRBV6-3
D gene: TRBD2
CDR3 DNA: TGTGCCAGCAGTGCCGGACTAGCGGGCCTCGAGCAGTACTTC
CDR3 protein: CASSAGLAGLEQYF

J gene: TRBJ2-5
clone size: many
V gene: TRBV11-1
D gene: TRBD2
CDR3 DNA: TGTGCCAGCAGCTCCGGGAGGGAGCAAGAGACCCAGTACTTC
CDR3 protein: CASSSGREQETQYF

J gene: TRBJ1-2
clone size: many
V gene: TRBV6-1
D gene: TRBD1
CDR3 DNA: TGTGCCAGCAGTGAAAGACAGGGATATGGCTACACCTTC
CDR3 protein: CASSERQGYGYTF